This T cell receptor beta chain is from a study of regulatory T cells in long-lasting Graves disease. Findings and caveats of the study: TCR diversity was lower in persistent Graves' patients than in newly diagnosed ones.

As regards this clonotype: The target antigen is unknown.

Trimming at V came to 5 bases and at J to 3 bases, leaving 7 bases not matched to a gene. The CDR3 contains 16 residues. Germline V lookup: CDR1 SGHVS, CDR2 FNYEAQ. As to time point: newly diagnosed GD, antithyroid drugs for less than 3 months. Preparation of the TCR library used RNA extracted from PBMCs. Arm-PCR of CDR3 regions with iRepertoire HTBI primers generated TCR beta libraries. Each CDR3 protein is one row after TCRdb ran MiXCR on the multiplex PCR reads. Among about 200,000 distinct CDR3 sequences listed, around 17% were seen once. Sequencing was performed on peripheral blood mononuclear cells (PBMCs), taken at new diagnosis, from a patient treated with antithyroid drugs. J is TRBJ2-7 and V is TRBV7-6, with TRBD2 identical over 13 bases. This receptor was identified in a female donor with Graves disease. The CDR3 DNA reads as TGTGCCAGCAGCAGGGGGACTAGCGGGACTTTCTACGAGCAGTACTTC. Protein sequence: CASSRGTSGTFYEQYF.